What follows are 15 T cell receptor beta chains derived from one specimen sequenced in a study of identical twins. TCRdb fed the 5' RACE reads into MiXCR, producing one record per CDR3 protein. Of about 690,000 distinct CDR3 sequences in the sample, over 5% are singletons; the top ten hold 1.5% to 2%. Source material: naive T cells sorted from blood. Every receptor here comes from a man in his late teens or twenties in good health.

This clonotype was observed many times. The chain links TRBV20-1 to TRBJ2-2; unclear D gene. Germline lookup yields CDR1 DFQATT and CDR2 SNEGSKA (reference sequence). V dropped 0 bases and J dropped 5 bases, with 13 bases sitting between them. This CDR3 has 15 residues. The CDR3: CSARDRGLETGELFF. The DNA for the CDR3 is TGCAGTGCTAGAGATAGAGGCCTGGAGACCGGGGAGCTGTTTTTT.

This clonotype was seen many times. V is TRBV29-1 and J is TRBJ2-2, with D possibly being TRBD1 or TRBD2 (6 bases each). Trimming took off 7 bases at V and 6 bases at J, with 9 bases between the two ends. This CDR3 is 11 amino acids long. Germline CDR1 reads SQVTM; CDR2 reads ANQGSEA. The CDR3 coding sequence is TGCAGCGGTAGGGGGGCCGGGGAGCTGTTTTTT. This codes for CSGRGAGELFF.

This clonotype was counted at least ten times. The J gene is TRBJ2-2, the V gene TRBV4-3; D is unresolved. Trimming stripped 3 bases from V and 4 bases from J, with 6 bases between. This CDR3 is 13 amino acids long. Germline CDR1 reads LGHNA; CDR2 reads YSLEER. The CDR3 spells CASSHIPTGELFF. DNA for the CDR3: TGCGCCAGCAGCCACATCCCCACCGGGGAGCTGTTTTTT.

This clonotype showed up many times. The chain joins TRBV4-3 to TRBJ1-1; the D gene is possibly TRBD1 (5 bases). CDR1 and CDR2 (germline): LGHNA, YSLEER. The CDR3 totals 15 residues. V was shortened by 0 bases and J by 4 bases, with 12 bases between the two germline ends. For the CDR3, the DNA is TGCGCCAGCAGCCAAGATTCCCAGGGAAGCACTGAAGCTTTCTTT. It yields the protein CASSQDSQGSTEAFF.

This clonotype has at least ten counts. The CDR3: CASSLALFGALGELFF. The CDR3 nucleotides read TGCGCCAGCAGCTTGGCATTGTTCGGGGCGCTGGGGGAGCTGTTTTTT. The chain is built from TRBV5-1 and TRBJ2-2; D tentatively fits TRBD1 or TRBD2 (5 bases each). Germline V lookup: CDR1 SGHRS, CDR2 YFSETQ. V gave up 0 bases and J gave up 8 bases, with 17 bases separating them. This CDR3 comprises 16 residues.

This clonotype was counted at least ten times. The chain is built from TRBV5-6 and TRBJ2-1; TRBD2 matches 8 bases. Germline lookup yields CDR1 SGHDT and CDR2 YYEEEE. The V segment lost 8 bases and the J segment 0 bases; nucleotides outside the gene matches: 7. This CDR3 has 15 residues. The CDR3, as DNA: TGTGCCAGTCGTAGCGGGGCCGCCTCCTACAATGAGCAGTTCTTC. This gives the protein CASRSGAASYNEQFF. Full variable domain (rest looked up from reference TRBV5-6 and TRBJ2-1): DAGVTQSPTHLIKTRGQQVTLRCSPKSGHDTVSWYQQALGQGPQFIFQYYEEEERQRGNFPDRFSGHQFPNYSSELNVNALLLGDSALYLCASRSGAASYNEQFFGPGTRLTVL.

V and J are TRBV5-1 and TRBJ2-1; the D gene is possibly TRBD2 (5 bases). The V gene's germline CDR1 is SGHRS and CDR2 YFSETQ. V was clipped by 0 bases and J by 3 bases, with 13 bases between them. The CDR3 length is 16 residues. CDR3 sequence: CASSLDTSFLYNEQFF. The CDR3 DNA follows: TGCGCCAGCAGCTTGGACACTAGTTTCCTCTACAATGAGCAGTTCTTC.

In its sample, this clonotype was seen many times. This rearrangement joins TRBV5-1 to TRBJ1-1, with 8 bases that match TRBD1. This CDR3 is 15 amino acids long. CDR1 and CDR2 from the germline V gene are SGHRS and YFSETQ. The V gene end was trimmed by 3 bases and the J gene end by 1 base; junction bases not matched to a gene: 5. Here the CDR3 reads CASSSAGTGNTEAFF. Written as DNA, the CDR3 is TGCGCCAGCAGCTCGGCCGGGACAGGGAACACTGAAGCTTTCTTT.

In this sample, this clonotype turned up many times. The chain carries TRBV30 and TRBJ2-1; D gene ambiguous. The CDR3 is 11 amino acids. Germline V gene sequence: CDR1 GTSNPN, CDR2 SVGIG (reference sequence). V lost 0 bases and J lost 7, with 4 bases in between. The CDR3 is CAWSVGNEQFF. CDR3 bases: TGTGCCTGGAGTGTCGGGAATGAGCAGTTCTTC.

This clonotype was picked up a small number of times. The chain joins TRBV7-9 to TRBJ2-5; 8 bases map to TRBD2. Trimming cost V 6 bases and J 4 bases; bases outside gene matches: 10. The CDR3 contains 15 residues. Germline V gene data show CDR1 as SEHNR and CDR2 as FQNEAQ (reference sequence). The CDR3 DNA follows: TGTGCCAGCAGGAATAGCGGGACGTTGCGAGAGACCCAGTACTTC. It translates to CASRNSGTLRETQYF.

A few counts support this clonotype. The rearrangement links TRBV7-9 to TRBJ2-2, with D perhaps TRBD2 (6 bases). Germline V gene sequence: CDR1 SEHNR, CDR2 FQNEAQ (reference sequence). V shed 3 bases and J shed 3 bases, with 14 bases lying between them. This CDR3 contains 16 residues. The CDR3 reads CASSFPGGGDTGELFF. The CDR3, as DNA: TGTGCCAGCAGCTTCCCCGGCGGAGGGGACACCGGGGAGCTGTTTTTT.

This clonotype showed up many times. The chain couples TRBV5-1 to TRBJ2-1, with 8 bases aligning to TRBD2. Germline lookup yields CDR1 SGHRS and CDR2 YFSETQ. The CDR3 has 15 residues. Losses at the gene ends were 4 bases for V and 9 bases for J; bases not matched to a gene: 12. DNA of the CDR3: TGCGCCAGCAGCCGTAGCGGGAAGGAACAGGGTGAGCAGTTCTTC. Translating it yields CASSRSGKEQGEQFF.

This clonotype has ten or more counts. The chain carries TRBV12-3 or TRBV12-4 and TRBJ2-3; D might be TRBD1 or TRBD2, each matching 6 bases. CDR3 size: 16 residues. V lost 7 bases and J lost 1, with 18 bases in between. CDR3 amino acids: CASTKEGGRGTDTQYF. DNA of the CDR3: TGTGCCAGCACCAAGGAGGGGGGCAGAGGCACAGATACGCAGTATTTT.

This clonotype showed up many times. This chain uses TRBV7-9 with TRBJ1-1, with D possibly being TRBD1 (6 bases). The CDR3 is made up of 13 amino acids. The ends were cut back, 8 bases at V and 5 bases at J, with 15 bases in the middle. CDR1 is SEHNR, CDR2 FQNEAQ, per germline (reference sequence). Here the CDR3 reads CASVGTPGTEAFF. The CDR3 bases are TGTGCCAGCGTCGGGACACCGGGGACTGAAGCTTTCTTT.

The table lists this clonotype with many counts. The chain employs TRBV5-1 and TRBJ2-1; TRBD2 matches at 11 bases. There are 17 residues in the CDR3. V dropped 0 bases and J dropped 7; count of bases not matched to a gene: 9. Germline lookup yields CDR1 SGHRS and CDR2 YFSETQ. The CDR3 region is CASSLARGLAGGNEQFF. The DNA for the CDR3 is TGCGCCAGCAGCTTGGCAAGAGGGCTAGCGGGAGGTAATGAGCAGTTCTTC.